The 18 T cell receptor beta chains presented below share a single source sample, sequenced in a study of blood T cell repertoires in COVID-19. The table came from immunoSEQ multiplex PCR; TCRdb's copy has only in-frame clones and leaves some out. The sample consists of 60,000 or so clones, 75% to 90% of them appearing once. Input material: peripheral blood. These receptors came from a human donor in a cohort sampled during active COVID-19.

The chain employs TRBV20-1 and TRBJ2-7; D not certain. V gave up 3 bases and J gave up 3 bases, with 18 bases separating them. Germline V gene lookup returns CDR1 DFQATT and CDR2 SNEGSKA (reference sequence). The CDR3 sequence is 15 residues long. CDR3 amino acids: CSASARKVAHYEQYV. The CDR3 DNA reads as TGCAGTGCTAGTGCCAGAAAAGTTGCCCACTACGAGCAGTACGTC.

The V gene is TRBV10-1, the J gene TRBJ2-1; no firm D call. This CDR3 contains 14 residues. V was cut by 0 bases and J by 7 bases, with 10 bases left in between. Germline V CDR1 and CDR2: WNHNN, SYGVQD (reference sequence). The CDR3 is CASSESAAPNEQFF. CDR3 in DNA: TGCGCCAGCAGTGAGTCGGCGGCCCCTAATGAGCAGTTCTTC.

J is TRBJ2-3 and V is TRBV5-4, with 10 bases matching TRBD2. This CDR3 has 13 amino acids. V was clipped by 2 bases and J by 10 bases; unmatched bases: 4. Germline loops: CDR1 SGHNT, CDR2 YYREEE (reference sequence). The CDR3 DNA sequence: TGTGCCAGCAGCTTAGCGGGGGGGGTTCCGCAGTATTTT. It is translated as CASSLAGGVPQYF.

V and J are TRBV6-6 and TRBJ2-5; maybe TRBD1 (5 bases). V was pared by 5 bases and J by 1 base, with 11 bases between. CDR1 is MNHNY, CDR2 SVGAGI, per germline (reference sequence). CDR3 length equals 14 residues. The CDR3 region is CASSKQVGQETQYF. Written as DNA, the CDR3 is TGTGCCAGCAGTAAACAGGTGGGCCAAGAGACCCAGTACTTC.

CDR3 sequence reads: CAISDDSDNEKLFF. The CDR3 nucleotides read TGTGCCATCAGTGATGACAGTGATAATGAAAAACTGTTTTTT. The genes are TRBV10-3 and TRBJ1-4; maybe TRBD1 (5 bases). V gave up 3 bases and J gave up 4 bases, with 9 bases separating them. Germline lookup yields CDR1 ENHRY and CDR2 SYGVKD. The CDR3 has 14 amino acids.

V is TRBV29-1 and J is TRBJ2-7, with D tentatively TRBD2 (5 bases). There are 12 residues in the CDR3. The V gene lost 4 bases and the J gene lost 5 bases, with 12 bases spanning the gap. CDR1 and CDR2 from the germline V gene are SQVTM and ANQGSEA. CDR3 amino acids: CSVGITGNEQYF. For the CDR3, the DNA is TGCAGCGTTGGTATCACGGGAAACGAGCAGTACTTC.

The V call is TRBV5-1, the J call TRBJ2-2; D is unresolved. Deletions cut 0 bases from V and 3 bases from J, with 12 bases between. Germline CDR1 and CDR2: SGHRS and YFSETQ. CDR3 length: 16 amino acids. The CDR3 coding sequence is TGCGCCAGCAGCTTGGCTATAAGCAGGTACACCGGGGAGCTGTTTTTT. Its translation: CASSLAISRYTGELFF.

The chain joins TRBV19 to TRBJ2-7; D possibly corresponds to TRBD1 (7 bases). There are 16 residues in the CDR3. Per the germline V gene, CDR1 is LNHDA and CDR2 is SQIVND (reference sequence). V lost 3 bases and J 0 bases, leaving 15 bases between the germline ends. CDR3 region: CASSIMLRDSSYEQYF. The CDR3 nucleotides read TGTGCCAGTAGTATTATGTTGCGGGACAGCTCCTACGAGCAGTACTTC. Full variable domain (remainder filled in from reference TRBV19 and TRBJ2-7): DGGITQSPKYLFRKEGQNVTLSCEQNLNHDAMYWYRQDPGQGLRLIYYSQIVNDFQKGDIAEGYSVSREKKESFPLTVTSAQKNPTAFYLCASSIMLRDSSYEQYFGPGTRLTVT.

This chain joins TRBV2 and TRBJ2-1; D is unclear. The V gene's germline CDR1 is SNHLY and CDR2 FYNNEI. The CDR3 length is 11 residues. V was clipped by 6 bases and J by 9 bases, with 9 bases between them. The CDR3 DNA is TGTGCCAGCAGCGTAACGGGTGAGCAGTTCTTC. Its translation: CASSVTGEQFF.

V and J are TRBV24-1 and TRBJ2-1; tentative D call: TRBD1 (5 bases). This CDR3 spans 15 amino acids. The V gene's germline CDR1 is KGHDR and CDR2 SFDVKD. V was shortened by 2 bases and J by 2 bases, with 9 bases between the two germline ends. The CDR3 DNA follows: TGTGCCACCAGTGATTCGAGGACACCCTACAATGAGCAGTTCTTC. This translates into CATSDSRTPYNEQFF.

This clone was seen a few times. The chain employs TRBV27 and TRBJ2-2; 8 bases are a match to TRBD2. The trim removed 6 bases at V and 0 bases at J, leaving 9 bases unmatched. This CDR3 has 17 residues. Germline values: CDR1 MNHEY, CDR2 SMNVEV (reference sequence). The CDR3 nucleotides are TGTGCCAGCAGATTCTACAAGGGACTAGCGAACACCGGGGAGCTGTTTTTT. Translated: CASRFYKGLANTGELFF.

J is TRBJ1-1 and V is TRBV10-3, with D tentatively TRBD1 (5 bases). The CDR3 runs 14 residues. The germline V gene encodes CDR1 ENHRY and CDR2 SYGVKD. V dropped 5 bases and J dropped 6 bases, with 16 bases sitting between them. The CDR3, as DNA: TGTGCCATCAGTTTCAGGGATGGAGAGGCTGAAGCTTTCTTT. Protein sequence: CAISFRDGEAEAFF.

This clone came up once. The V and J genes are TRBV5-6 and TRBJ2-5; no clear D gene. V lost 4 bases and J lost 4, with 11 bases in between. The length of the CDR3 is 13 residues. Germline CDR1 is SGHDT and CDR2 is YYEEEE. The CDR3 here is CASSLIAPETQYF. The CDR3 nucleotides read TGTGCCAGCAGCCTCATAGCCCCAGAGACCCAGTACTTC.

V and J are TRBV7-9 and TRBJ2-7; TRBD2 agrees at 8 bases. CDR3 size: 13 residues. Germline CDR1 and CDR2: SEHNR and FQNEAQ (reference sequence). The V and J ends lost 3 bases and 2 bases, in that order; junction bases with no gene match: 0. The CDR3 coding sequence is TGTGCCAGCAGCTTCGGGGGGGCCTACGAGCAGTACGTC. It translates to CASSFGGAYEQYV.

V usage is TRBV6-5 and J usage is TRBJ1-2; possibly TRBD1 for D (5 bases). The CDR3 runs to 15 residues. From germline, CDR1 is MNHEY and CDR2 SVGAGI. The V end was cut by 5 bases, the J end by 8 bases, with 21 bases between. This chain's CDR3 is CASSPRPRPGGGYTF. The CDR3 nucleotides read TGTGCCAGCAGTCCACGGCCCAGGCCGGGGGGGGGCTACACCTTC.

The chain is built from TRBV19 and TRBJ1-2; 7 nucleotides match TRBD1. CDR3 length: 13 amino acids. Per the germline V gene, CDR1 is LNHDA and CDR2 is SQIVND (reference sequence). The trim removed 7 bases at V and 7 bases at J, leaving 9 bases unmatched. The CDR3 DNA reads as TGTGCCAGTAACTACCGGCCAGGGGGTGGCTACACCTTC. Residues: CASNYRPGGGYTF.

The chain combines TRBV7-9 with TRBJ1-6, with 7 bases aligning to TRBD1. The length of the CDR3 is 14 residues. The germline V gene has CDR1 SEHNR and CDR2 FQNEAQ (reference sequence). V was pared by 4 bases and J by 8 bases, with 5 bases of the junction left unmatched. CDR3 amino acids: CASSSSGGDSPLHF. CDR3 in DNA: TGTGCCAGCAGCTCCTCAGGGGGAGATTCACCCCTCCACTTT.

This clone is medium-sized by share. The genes are TRBV5-1 and TRBJ1-6, with D tentatively TRBD1 (6 bases). The CDR3 consists of 14 residues. The germline V gene encodes CDR1 SGHRS and CDR2 YFSETQ. V lost 5 bases, J lost 7 bases, and 13 bases lay in between. For the CDR3, the DNA is TGCGCCAGCAGGGGGGCGGGCTTCAATTCACCCCTCCACTTT. As protein: CASRGAGFNSPLHF. Drawing the rest from reference TRBV5-1 and TRBJ1-6, the complete variable domain is KAGVTQTPRYLIKTRGQQVTLSCSPISGHRSVSWYQQTPGQGLQFLFEYFSETQRNKGNFPGRFSGRQFSNSRSEMNVSTLELGDSALYLCASRGAGFNSPLHFGNGTRLTVT.